This is a list of T cell receptor beta chains from one sample in a study of T-cell memory formation after mild COVID-19. TCRdb re-called the 5' RACE reads with MiXCR, one entry per CDR3 protein. This sample has around 530,000 distinct CDR3 sequences; less than 25% occur once, and the top ten carry around 8.4%. Source material: PBMCs or a T cell subset sorted from them (not recorded which). These receptors were obtained from an adult woman who had mild COVID-19 (a few samples of this study predate the infection). Cell type and time point are not known. CDR3s include the opening cysteine and the closing phenylalanine or tryptophan. A D gene is named only where the DNA matches it firmly. Clone size is shown for a subset of rows, as once, few, many or a class of expanded clone.

CDR3 DNA: TGTGCTAGTGGTTTGGTACTCTCTGGGGCCAACGTCCTGACTTTC
CDR3 protein: CASGLVLSGANVLTF
clone size: few
J gene: TRBJ2-6
V gene: TRBV12-5
D gene: .

CDR3 DNA: TGTGCCAGCAATAGCGGGGGCGGTTACGAGCAGTACTTC
CDR3 protein: CASNSGGGYEQYF
clone size: few
J gene: TRBJ2-7
V gene: TRBV2
D gene: TRBD2

CDR3 DNA: TGTGCCAGCCGCCAACAGGGAGGTGAGCAGTTCTTC
CDR3 protein: CASRQQGGEQFF
clone size: few
J gene: TRBJ2-1
V gene: TRBV12-3/TRBV12-4
D gene: .

CDR3 DNA: TGCAGCGTTGAACTAAATGCCTACGAGCAGTACTTC
CDR3 protein: CSVELNAYEQYF
clone size: .
J gene: TRBJ2-7
V gene: TRBV29-1
D gene: .

CDR3 DNA: TGCAGTGCTAGACTTACCGGGCTGAAGGCAGATACGCAGTATTTT
CDR3 protein: CSARLTGLKADTQYF
clone size: .
J gene: TRBJ2-3
V gene: TRBV20-1
D gene: .

CDR3 DNA: TGTGCCAGCAGCAGGGGGGACAGGGGAGCAGATACGCAGTATTTT
CDR3 protein: CASSRGDRGADTQYF
clone size: .
J gene: TRBJ2-3
V gene: TRBV12-3/TRBV12-4
D gene: TRBD1

CDR3 DNA: TGTGCCAGCAGCGTAGGCGGGACTAGCGGAGCCACCGGCGGGGAGCTGTTTTTT
CDR3 protein: CASSVGGTSGATGGELFF
clone size: .
J gene: TRBJ2-2
V gene: TRBV9
D gene: TRBD2

CDR3 DNA: TGTGCCAGCAGCTTAACGCCAGGGTTCGCCGGGGAGCTGTTTTTT
CDR3 protein: CASSLTPGFAGELFF
clone size: few
J gene: TRBJ2-2
V gene: TRBV7-3
D gene: .

CDR3 DNA: TGTGCCAGCAGTTTAGGAGGGAAGGAGACCCAGTACTTC
CDR3 protein: CASSLGGKETQYF
clone size: many
J gene: TRBJ2-5
V gene: TRBV12-3/TRBV12-4
D gene: .

CDR3 DNA: TGTGCCAGCTCCTCGGGACTAGCGGGACCTTACAATGAGCAGTTCTTC
CDR3 protein: CASSSGLAGPYNEQFF
clone size: many
J gene: TRBJ2-1
V gene: TRBV6-2/TRBV6-3
D gene: TRBD2

CDR3 DNA: TGCGCCAGCAGTGCCCCCTGGACAGGGCCCACCGGGGAGCTGTTTTTT
CDR3 protein: CASSAPWTGPTGELFF
clone size: .
J gene: TRBJ2-2
V gene: TRBV10-2
D gene: TRBD1

CDR3 DNA: TGTGCCACCAGTGATACCGGCTCGCGTGGTTTTCTCTTC
CDR3 protein: CATSDTGSRGFLF
clone size: few
J gene: TRBJ2-1
V gene: TRBV24-1
D gene: .

CDR3 DNA: TGCAGTGCTAGCGAGCGGGGGGTATCCTACGAGCAGTACTTC
CDR3 protein: CSASERGVSYEQYF
clone size: few
J gene: TRBJ2-7
V gene: TRBV20-1
D gene: TRBD2

CDR3 DNA: TGTGCCAGCAGCTTTCGACAGACGGAGAATTCACCCCTCCACTTT
CDR3 protein: CASSFRQTENSPLHF
clone size: .
J gene: TRBJ1-6
V gene: TRBV11-2
D gene: .

CDR3 DNA: TGTGCCAGCAGCTCAGGATTCGGGGGCTACACCTTC
CDR3 protein: CASSSGFGGYTF
clone size: .
J gene: TRBJ1-2
V gene: TRBV28
D gene: .